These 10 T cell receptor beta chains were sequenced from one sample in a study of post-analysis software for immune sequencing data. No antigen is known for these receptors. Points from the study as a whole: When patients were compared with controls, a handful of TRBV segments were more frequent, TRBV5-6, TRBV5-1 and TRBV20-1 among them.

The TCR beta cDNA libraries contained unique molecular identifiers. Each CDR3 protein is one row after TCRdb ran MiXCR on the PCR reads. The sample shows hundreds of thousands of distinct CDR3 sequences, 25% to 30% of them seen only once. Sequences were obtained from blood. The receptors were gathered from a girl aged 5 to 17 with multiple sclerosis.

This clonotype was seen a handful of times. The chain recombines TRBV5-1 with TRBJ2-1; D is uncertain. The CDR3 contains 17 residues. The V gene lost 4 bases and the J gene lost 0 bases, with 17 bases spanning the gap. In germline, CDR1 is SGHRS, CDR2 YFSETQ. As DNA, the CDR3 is TGCGCCAGCAGCCCAACGGTAAACGACCCCTCCTACAATGAGCAGTTCTTC. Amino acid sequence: CASSPTVNDPSYNEQFF. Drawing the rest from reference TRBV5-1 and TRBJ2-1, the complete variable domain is KAGVTQTPRYLIKTRGQQVTLSCSPISGHRSVSWYQQTPGQGLQFLFEYFSETQRNKGNFPGRFSGRQFSNSRSEMNVSTLELGDSALYLCASSPTVNDPSYNEQFFGPGTRLTVL.

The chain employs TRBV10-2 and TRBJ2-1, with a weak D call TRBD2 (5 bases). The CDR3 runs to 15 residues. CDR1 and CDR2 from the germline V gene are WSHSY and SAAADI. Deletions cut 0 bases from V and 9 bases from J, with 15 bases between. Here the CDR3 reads CASSESRADGGEQFF. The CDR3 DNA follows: TGCGCCAGCAGTGAGTCGCGGGCCGACGGCGGTGAGCAGTTCTTC.

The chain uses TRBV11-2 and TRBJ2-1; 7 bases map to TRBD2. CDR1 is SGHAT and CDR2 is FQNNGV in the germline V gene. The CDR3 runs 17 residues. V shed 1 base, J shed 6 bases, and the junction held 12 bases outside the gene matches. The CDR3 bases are TGTGCCAGCAGCTTAGTCCCCCCGACTAGCTCCCGCAATGAGCAGTTCTTC. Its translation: CASSLVPPTSSRNEQFF.

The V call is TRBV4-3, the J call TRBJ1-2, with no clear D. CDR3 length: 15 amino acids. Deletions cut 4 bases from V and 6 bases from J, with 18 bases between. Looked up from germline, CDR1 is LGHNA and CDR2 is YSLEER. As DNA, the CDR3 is TGCGCCAGCAGCCCTAAGGTGGCTGTCGTACATGGCTACACCTTC. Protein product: CASSPKVAVVHGYTF.

For the CDR3, the DNA is TGTGCCGCTACCAGTAGAGAGGCAGATACGCAGTATTTT. It translates to CAATSREADTQYF. V gene TRBV11-2 combines with J gene TRBJ2-3, with D uncertain. V was shortened by 11 bases and J by 4 bases, with 16 bases between the two germline ends. In germline, CDR1 is SGHAT, CDR2 FQNNGV. This CDR3 contains 13 residues.

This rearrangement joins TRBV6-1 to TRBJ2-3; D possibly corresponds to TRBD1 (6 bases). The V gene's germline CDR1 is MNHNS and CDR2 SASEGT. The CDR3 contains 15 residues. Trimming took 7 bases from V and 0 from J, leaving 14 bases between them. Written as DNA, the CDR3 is TGTGCCAGCAACAGGGCTCGACAAAGCACAGATACGCAGTATTTT. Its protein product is CASNRARQSTDTQYF.

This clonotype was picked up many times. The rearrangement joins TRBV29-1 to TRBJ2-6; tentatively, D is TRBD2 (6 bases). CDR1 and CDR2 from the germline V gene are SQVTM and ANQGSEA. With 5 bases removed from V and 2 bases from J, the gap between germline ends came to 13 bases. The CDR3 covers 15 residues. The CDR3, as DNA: TGCAGCGTTTCACCCGGAGGGGCTGGGGCCAACGTCCTGACTTTC. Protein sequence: CSVSPGGAGANVLTF.

The CDR3 region has the DNA TGCAGTGCTATCCCGGACAGGGCTTGGACTGAAGCTTTCTTT. Amino acids: CSAIPDRAWTEAFF. The chain has TRBV20-1 and TRBJ1-1; 8 positions match TRBD1. The junction had 9 bases not matched to a gene; V was cut back by 4 bases and J by 5 bases. CDR1 and CDR2 from the germline V gene are DFQATT and SNEGSKA (reference sequence). The CDR3 spans 14 residues.

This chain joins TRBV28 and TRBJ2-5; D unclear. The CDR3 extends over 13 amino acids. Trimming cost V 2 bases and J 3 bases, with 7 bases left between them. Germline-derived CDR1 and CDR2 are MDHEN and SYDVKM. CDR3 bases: TGTGCCAGCAGTTTAGTGCCGGAAGAGACCCAGTACTTC. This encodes CASSLVPEETQYF.

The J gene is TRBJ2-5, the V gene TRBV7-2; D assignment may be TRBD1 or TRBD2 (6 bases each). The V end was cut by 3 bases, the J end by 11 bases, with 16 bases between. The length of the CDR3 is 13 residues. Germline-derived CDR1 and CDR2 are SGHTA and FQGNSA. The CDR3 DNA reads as TGTGCCAGCAGCTTTACAGGGAGGAATGAGCAGTACTTC. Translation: CASSFTGRNEQYF. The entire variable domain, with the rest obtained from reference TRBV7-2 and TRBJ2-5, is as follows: GAGVSQSPSNKVTEKGKDVELRCDPISGHTALYWYRQSLGQGLEFLIYFQGNSAPDKSGLPSDRFSAERTGGSVSTLTIQRTQQEDSAVYLCASSFTGRNEQYFGPGTRLLVL.